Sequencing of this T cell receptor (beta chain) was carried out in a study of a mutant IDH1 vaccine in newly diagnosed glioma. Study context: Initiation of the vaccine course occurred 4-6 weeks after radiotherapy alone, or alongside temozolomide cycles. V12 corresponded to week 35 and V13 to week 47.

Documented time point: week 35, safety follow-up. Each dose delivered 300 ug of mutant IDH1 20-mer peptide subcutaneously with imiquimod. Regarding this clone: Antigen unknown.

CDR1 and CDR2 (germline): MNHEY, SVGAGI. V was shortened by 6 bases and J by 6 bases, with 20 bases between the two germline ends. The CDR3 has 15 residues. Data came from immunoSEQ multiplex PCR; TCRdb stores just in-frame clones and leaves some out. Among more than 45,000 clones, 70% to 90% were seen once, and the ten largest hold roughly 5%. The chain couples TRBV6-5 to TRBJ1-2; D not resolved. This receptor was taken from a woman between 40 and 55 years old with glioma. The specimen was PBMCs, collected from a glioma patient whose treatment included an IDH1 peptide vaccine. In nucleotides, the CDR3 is TGTGCCAGCAGCCCCCTCGGGCCTAGGGTGCATGGCTACACCTTC. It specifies CASSPLGPRVHGYTF.